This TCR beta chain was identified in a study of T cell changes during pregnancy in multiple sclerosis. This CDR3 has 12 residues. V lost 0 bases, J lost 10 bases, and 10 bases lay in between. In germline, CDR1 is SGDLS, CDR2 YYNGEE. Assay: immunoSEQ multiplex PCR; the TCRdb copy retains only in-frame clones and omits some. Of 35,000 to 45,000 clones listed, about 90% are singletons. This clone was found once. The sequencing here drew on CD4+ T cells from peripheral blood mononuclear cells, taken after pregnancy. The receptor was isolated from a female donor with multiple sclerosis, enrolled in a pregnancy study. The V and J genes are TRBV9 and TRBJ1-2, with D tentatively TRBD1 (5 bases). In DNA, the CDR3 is TGTGCCAGCAGCGTAGCCCAGGGTGCCTACACCTTC. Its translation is CASSVAQGAYTF.